This entry describes one T cell receptor beta chain. In the authors' methods: Cell counts per sample came from amplifying reference gene primers. TCRdb keeps only in-frame clones here, not all; method: immunoSEQ multiplex PCR. The V and J calls and clone size were taken over from that table, and D and trimming were inferred from the DNA. The sample holds around 200,000 clones, 80% to 85% seen once. CDR1 and CDR2 from the germline V gene are SEHNR and FQNEAQ (reference sequence). The CDR3 length is 13 residues. V lost 11 bases to trimming and J lost 7 bases, with 15 bases between them. This specimen belongs to a study of blood T cell repertoires in COVID-19. Study information: The United States, Italy and Spain provided the acute and convalescent COVID-19 samples. Sources were T cells, B-cell-depleted T cells, or PBMCs; the material itself was cDNA or gDNA.

The clonotype originates from a man aged 50 to 60 with active or convalescent COVID-19. Sequences were obtained from peripheral blood. The chain has TRBV7-9 and TRBJ1-6, with D maybe TRBD1 (6 bases). The CDR3 protein is CAAGGLGNSPLHF. CDR3 DNA sequence: TGTGCCGCCGGGGGGCTGGGGAATTCACCCCTCCACTTT.